This entry is about one T cell receptor beta chain. The antigen is undetermined. TCRdb reprocessed the 5' RACE reads via MiXCR and lists one record per CDR3 protein. The table records hundreds of thousands of distinct CDR3 sequences, 20% to 25% of them present only once. The data were taken from a study of T-cell memory formation after mild COVID-19. Study observations and caveats: Day 15 to 85 contracting clones showed balanced CD4/CD8; later expanders leaned CD4+.

There are 14 residues in the CDR3. V was cut by 2 bases and J by 8 bases, with 13 bases left in between. CDR1 and CDR2 (germline): SGHTA, FQGNSA. The sequencing sample was made of PBMCs or a T cell subset sorted from them (not recorded which). The chain links TRBV7-2 to TRBJ2-1, with no clear D. The sequence came from an adult woman who had mild COVID-19 (a few samples of this study predate the infection). Cell type and time point are not known. The DNA of the CDR3 is TGTGCCAGCAGCTTAACATTAGCAGGCCATGAGCAGTTCTTC. Its translation: CASSLTLAGHEQFF.